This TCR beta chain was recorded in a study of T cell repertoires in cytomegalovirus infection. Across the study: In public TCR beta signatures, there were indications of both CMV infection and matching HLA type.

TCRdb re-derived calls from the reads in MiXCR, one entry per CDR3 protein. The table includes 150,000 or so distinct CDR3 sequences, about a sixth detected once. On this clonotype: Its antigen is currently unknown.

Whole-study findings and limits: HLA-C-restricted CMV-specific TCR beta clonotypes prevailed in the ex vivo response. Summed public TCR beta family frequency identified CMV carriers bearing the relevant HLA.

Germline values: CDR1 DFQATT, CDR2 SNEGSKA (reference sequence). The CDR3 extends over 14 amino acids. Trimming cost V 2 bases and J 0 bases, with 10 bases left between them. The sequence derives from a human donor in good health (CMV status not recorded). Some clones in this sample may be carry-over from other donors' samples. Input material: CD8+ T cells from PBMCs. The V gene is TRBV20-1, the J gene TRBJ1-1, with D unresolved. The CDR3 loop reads CSARWAGMNTEAFF. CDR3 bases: TGCAGTGCTAGATGGGCGGGGATGAACACTGAAGCTTTCTTT.